This entry concerns a single T cell receptor (beta chain). The data are from a study of blood T cell repertoires in COVID-19. For the study at large: Material from acute and convalescent COVID-19 was sourced from the United States, Italy and Spain. In each case, the material was cDNA or gDNA derived from T cells, B-cell-depleted T cells, or PBMCs.

The CDR3 totals 16 residues. Germline-derived CDR1 and CDR2 are SGHDN and FVKESK. The ends lost 5 bases at V and 3 bases at J; junction bases unmatched: 4. Authors' methods: Amplification of reference gene primers was used by the study to estimate nucleated cell counts. Method: immunoSEQ multiplex PCR; TCRdb's copy keeps in-frame clones and lacks some. That table supplies the V and J calls and clone size; D and trimming were determined from the DNA. The table lists about 130,000 clones, 86% of them singletons, with about 5.4% in the top ten. The origin of this receptor is a human donor in a cohort sampled during active COVID-19. The sequenced sample consisted of peripheral blood. The rearrangement joins TRBV14 to TRBJ2-1, with TRBD2 identical over 13 bases. CDR3 bases: TGTGCCAGCAGCTCACGGACTAGCGGGGGCTACAATGAGCAGTTCTTC. Translated: CASSSRTSGGYNEQFF.